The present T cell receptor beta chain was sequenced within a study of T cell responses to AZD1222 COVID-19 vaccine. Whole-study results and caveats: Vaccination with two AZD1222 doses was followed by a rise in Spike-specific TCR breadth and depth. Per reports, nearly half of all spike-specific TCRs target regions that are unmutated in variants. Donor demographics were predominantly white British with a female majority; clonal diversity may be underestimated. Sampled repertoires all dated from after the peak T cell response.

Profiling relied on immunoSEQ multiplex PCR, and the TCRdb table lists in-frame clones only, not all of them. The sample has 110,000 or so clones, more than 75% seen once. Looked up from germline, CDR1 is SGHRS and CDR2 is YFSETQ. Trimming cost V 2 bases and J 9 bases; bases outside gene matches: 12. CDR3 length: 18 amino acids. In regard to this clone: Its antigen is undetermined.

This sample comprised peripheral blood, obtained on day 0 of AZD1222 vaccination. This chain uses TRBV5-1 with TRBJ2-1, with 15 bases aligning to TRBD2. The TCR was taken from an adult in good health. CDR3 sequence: CASSLILGRTSGRVEQFF. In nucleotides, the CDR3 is TGCGCCAGCAGCTTAATCCTAGGGCGGACTAGCGGGAGGGTTGAGCAGTTCTTC.